This TCR beta chain was identified in a study of blood T cells in healthy people across ages. Overall study findings and caveats: Unsorted PBMC material precluded a definitive naive versus antigen-experienced comparison.

With regard to this clonotype: Its cognate antigen is unknown.

Trimming pared 0 bases from V and 13 bases from J, leaving 24 bases between. The CDR3 spans 16 residues. CDR1 and CDR2 (germline): SGHTA, FQGNSA. PBMCs numbering at least 6 million were isolated per sample. The authors extracted at least 5.5 micrograms of total RNA per sample. A second PCR of 7 to 11 cycles used a sample-barcoded 5' primer and a J-beta primer mix. TCRdb passed the 5' RACE reads through MiXCR, listing each CDR3 protein once. This table holds over 1,500,000 distinct CDR3 sequences, around 48% found once. The clonotype comes from a woman in her 40s in good health. Sequencing used blood. The chain combines TRBV7-2 with TRBJ2-5; D assignment may be TRBD1 or TRBD2 (5 bases each). The CDR3 bases are TGTGCCAGCAGCTTAGCCCGCAGCCTACAGCGGAACGGGGCGTACTTC. It specifies CASSLARSLQRNGAYF.